This note documents a single T cell receptor (beta chain) sequence. The data originate from a study of blood T cell repertoires in COVID-19. Profiled with immunoSEQ multiplex PCR; TCRdb holds only in-frame clones, not every one. This sample has around 180,000 clones, with about 80% found just once. V lost 5 bases and J lost 2; bases outside the gene matches: 5. CDR3 length equals 14 residues. The germline V gene has CDR1 LNHDA and CDR2 SQIVND (reference sequence). The sample comprised PBMCs or T cells enriched from blood (not recorded which). The sequence was obtained from a man aged 45-65 years who had recovered from COVID-19. This chain connects TRBV19 to TRBJ2-7; 8 bases align to TRBD1. The CDR3 nucleotides read TGTGCCAGTAGTCAATTGGGACAGGCCTACGAGCAGTACTTC. As protein: CASSQLGQAYEQYF.